The rows below give T cell receptor beta chains drawn from one sample of a study of identical twins. TCRdb analysed the 5' RACE reads with MiXCR anew, one entry per CDR3 protein. Found here are 550,000 to 700,000 distinct CDR3 sequences, approximately 21% of them singletons; the top ten hold 4% to 4.5%. This same sample was also part of a study on T cells expressing NK-cell markers.

Sequencing used PBMCs. The receptors derive from a woman under 30 in good health. Each CDR3 is given with its conserved first and last residue. The D gene is left open where the match is weak. Clone size is given for some rows only: seen once, a few or many times, or a class if the clone is expanded.

J,D,V,size,CDR3,DNA
TRBJ2-7,NA,TRBV27,NA,CASSPRPDSSYEQYF,TGTGCCAGCAGTCCCCGTCCGGACAGCTCCTACGAGCAGTACTTC
TRBJ2-1,NA,TRBV27,NA,CASSNPGRGLRYNEQFF,TGTGCCAGCAGTAACCCAGGGAGGGGGCTACGGTACAATGAGCAGTTCTTC
TRBJ2-7,TRBD2,TRBV5-1,many,CASSLVPSGTTYEQYF,TGCGCCAGCAGCTTGGTGCCTAGCGGGACCACCTACGAGCAGTACTTC
TRBJ2-5,TRBD2,TRBV7-6,few,CASSNPGTSEETQYF,TGTGCCAGCAGCAACCCCGGGACTAGCGAGGAGACCCAGTACTTC
TRBJ1-1,NA,TRBV10-3,NA,CAISRVVNTEAFF,TGTGCCATCAGTCGGGTGGTGAACACTGAAGCTTTCTTT
TRBJ2-5,NA,TRBV29-1,NA,CSQMSWGSETQYF,TGCAGCCAGATGAGCTGGGGGTCAGAGACCCAGTACTTC
TRBJ2-3,NA,TRBV6-1,NA,CASSQRGGKVDTQYF,TGTGCCAGCAGTCAAAGGGGCGGGAAAGTCGATACGCAGTATTTT
TRBJ2-7,NA,TRBV6-5,few,CASSSGHYEQYF,TGTGCCAGCAGTTCCGGGCACTACGAGCAGTACTTC
TRBJ2-4,NA,TRBV7-9,NA,CASSFGARRQIQYF,TGTGCCAGCAGCTTTGGGGCGAGAAGGCAGATTCAGTACTTC
TRBJ2-1,NA,TRBV3-1,NA,CASSLRRRGDENEQFF,TGTGCCAGCAGCTTGAGGCGGAGGGGAGACGAGAATGAGCAGTTCTTC
TRBJ2-2,NA,TRBV7-9,NA,CASGASGRTGELFF,TGTGCCAGCGGGGCCTCAGGGCGGACCGGGGAGCTGTTTTTT
TRBJ1-1,TRBD1,TRBV20-1,many,CSAPDRGQILGFF,TGCAGTGCCCCCGACAGGGGGCAGATTCTTGGTTTCTTT
TRBJ1-5,TRBD1,TRBV12-3/TRBV12-4,few,CASRGQGIQPQHF,TGTGCCAGCAGGGGACAGGGGATTCAGCCCCAGCATTTT
TRBJ1-1,NA,TRBV29-1,many,CSVQVGVGTEAFF,TGCAGCGTCCAAGTCGGGGTCGGGACTGAAGCTTTCTTT
TRBJ2-2,NA,TRBV5-5,NA,CASRPGLISGELFF,TGTGCCAGCAGACCTGGCCTGATCTCCGGGGAGCTGTTTTTT
TRBJ2-2,TRBD1,TRBV7-2,few,CASSLDRTNTGELFF,TGTGCCAGCAGCTTGGACAGGACTAACACCGGGGAGCTGTTTTTT
TRBJ2-1,NA,TRBV27,NA,CASSFRQGGYNEQFF,TGTGCCAGCAGTTTTAGGCAGGGTGGGTACAATGAGCAGTTCTTC
TRBJ1-4,NA,TRBV20-1,NA,CSARAPNEKLFF,TGCAGTGCTAGAGCCCCAAATGAAAAACTGTTTTTT
TRBJ2-1,NA,TRBV6-2/TRBV6-3,NA,CASSYLNNEQFF,TGTGCCAGCAGTTACCTAAACAATGAGCAGTTCTTC
TRBJ2-5,NA,TRBV7-2,few,CASSLAESLETQYF,TGTGCCAGCAGCTTAGCGGAGAGCCTAGAGACCCAGTACTTC